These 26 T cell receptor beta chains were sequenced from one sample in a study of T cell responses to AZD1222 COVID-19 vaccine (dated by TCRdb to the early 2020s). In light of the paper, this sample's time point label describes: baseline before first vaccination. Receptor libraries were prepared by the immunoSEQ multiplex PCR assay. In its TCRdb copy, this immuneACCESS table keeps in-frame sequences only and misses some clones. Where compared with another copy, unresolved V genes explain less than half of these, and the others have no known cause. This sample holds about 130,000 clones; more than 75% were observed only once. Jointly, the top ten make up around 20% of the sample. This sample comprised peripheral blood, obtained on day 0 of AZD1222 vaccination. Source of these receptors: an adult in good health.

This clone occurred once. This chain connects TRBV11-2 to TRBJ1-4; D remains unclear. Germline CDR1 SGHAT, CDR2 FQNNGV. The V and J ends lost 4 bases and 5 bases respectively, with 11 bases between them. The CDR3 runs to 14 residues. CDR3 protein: CASSSPDINEKLFF. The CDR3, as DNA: TGTGCCAGCAGCTCCCCTGACATAAATGAAAAACTGTTTTTT.

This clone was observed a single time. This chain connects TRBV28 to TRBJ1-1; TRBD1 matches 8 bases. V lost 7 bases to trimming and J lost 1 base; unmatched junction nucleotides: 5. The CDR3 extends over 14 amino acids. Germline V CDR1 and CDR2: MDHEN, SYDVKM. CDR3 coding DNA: TGTGCCAGCAACAGGGACAGGAAGAACACTGAAGCTTTCTTT. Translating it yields CASNRDRKNTEAFF.

CDR3 coding DNA: TGTGCCAGCAGTTTCTCCGACAGGTTGGGGGGCTACACCTTC. Its translation is CASSFSDRLGGYTF. This sequence joins TRBV27 and TRBJ1-2; possibly TRBD1 for D (6 bases). V lost 3 bases, J lost 8 bases, and 16 bases lay in between. This CDR3 has 14 residues. CDR1 is MNHEY, CDR2 SMNVEV, per germline (reference sequence).

This CDR3 reads CASSVSGSTPLHF. The CDR3, as DNA: TGTGCCAGCAGCGTTTCTGGTAGTACACCCCTCCACTTT. The chain has TRBV9 and TRBJ1-6, with unresolved D. The CDR3 totals 13 residues. V lost 2 bases and J 11 bases, leaving 11 bases between the germline ends. Looked up from germline, CDR1 is SGDLS and CDR2 is YYNGEE.

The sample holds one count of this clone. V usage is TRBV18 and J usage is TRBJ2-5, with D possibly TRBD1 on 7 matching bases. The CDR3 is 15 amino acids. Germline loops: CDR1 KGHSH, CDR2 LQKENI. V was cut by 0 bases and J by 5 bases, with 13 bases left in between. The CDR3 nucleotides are TGTGCCAGCTCACCACCGCAGGGGGGACGGGAGACCCAGTACTTC. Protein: CASSPPQGGRETQYF.

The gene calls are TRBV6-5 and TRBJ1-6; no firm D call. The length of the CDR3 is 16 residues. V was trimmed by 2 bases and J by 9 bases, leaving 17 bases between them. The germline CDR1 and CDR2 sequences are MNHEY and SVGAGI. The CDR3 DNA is TGTGCCAGCAGTTACCAGGTGACGGCCCTCGGTTCACCCCTCCACTTT. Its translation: CASSYQVTALGSPLHF.

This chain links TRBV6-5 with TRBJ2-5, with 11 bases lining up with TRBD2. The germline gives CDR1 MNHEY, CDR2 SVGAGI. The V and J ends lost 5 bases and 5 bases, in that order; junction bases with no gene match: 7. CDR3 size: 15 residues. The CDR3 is CASSRTSGSWETQYF. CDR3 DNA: TGTGCCAGCAGTCGGACTAGCGGGTCTTGGGAGACCCAGTACTTC.

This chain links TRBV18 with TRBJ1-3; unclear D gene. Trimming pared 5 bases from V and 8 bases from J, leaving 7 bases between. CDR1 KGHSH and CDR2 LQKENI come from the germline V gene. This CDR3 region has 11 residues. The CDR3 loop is CASSVGDTIYF. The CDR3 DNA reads TGTGCCAGCTCAGTCGGGGACACCATATATTTT.

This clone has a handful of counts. In DNA form, the CDR3 reads TGCGCCAGCCCAAACAGGGGGCGAGTCACTGAAGCTTTCTTT. Translation gives CASPNRGRVTEAFF. The rearrangement joins TRBV10-1 to TRBJ1-1, with TRBD1 matching over 9 bases. J was trimmed by 4 bases and V by 8 bases; bases with no gene match: 8. From germline, CDR1 is WNHNN and CDR2 SYGVQD (reference sequence). The CDR3 sequence is 14 residues long.

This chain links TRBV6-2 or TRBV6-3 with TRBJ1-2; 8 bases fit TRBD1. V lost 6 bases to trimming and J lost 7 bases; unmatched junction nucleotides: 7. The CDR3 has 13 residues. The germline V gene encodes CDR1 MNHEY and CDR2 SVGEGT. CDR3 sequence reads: CASSGQGSAGYTF. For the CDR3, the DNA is TGTGCCAGCAGCGGACAGGGCTCGGCTGGCTACACCTTC.

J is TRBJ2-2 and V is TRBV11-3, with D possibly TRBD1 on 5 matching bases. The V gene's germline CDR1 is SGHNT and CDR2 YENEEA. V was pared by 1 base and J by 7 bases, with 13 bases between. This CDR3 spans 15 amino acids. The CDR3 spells CASSLVSGSGGELFF. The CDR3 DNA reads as TGTGCCAGCAGCTTAGTTTCAGGGTCAGGCGGGGAGCTGTTTTTT.

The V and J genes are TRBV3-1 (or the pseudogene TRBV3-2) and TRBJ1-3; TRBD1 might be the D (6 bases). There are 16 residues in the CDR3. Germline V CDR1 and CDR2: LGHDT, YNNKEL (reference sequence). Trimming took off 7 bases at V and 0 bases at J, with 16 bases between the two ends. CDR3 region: CASTLGTGSSGNTIYF. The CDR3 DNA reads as TGTGCCAGCACCCTAGGTACAGGGAGCTCTGGAAACACCATATATTTT.

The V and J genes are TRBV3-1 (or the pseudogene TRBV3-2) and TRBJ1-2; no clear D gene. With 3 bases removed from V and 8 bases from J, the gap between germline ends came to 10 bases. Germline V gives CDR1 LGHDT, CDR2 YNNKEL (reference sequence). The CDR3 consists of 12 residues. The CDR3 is CASSQGFVGYTF. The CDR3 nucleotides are TGTGCCAGCAGCCAGGGTTTCGTCGGCTACACCTTC.

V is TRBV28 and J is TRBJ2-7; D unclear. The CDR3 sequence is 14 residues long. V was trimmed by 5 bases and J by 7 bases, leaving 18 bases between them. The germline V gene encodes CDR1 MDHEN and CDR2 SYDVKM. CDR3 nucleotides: TGTGCCAGCAGTCCCTTTTTGGCTTTTGGAGAGCAGTACTTC. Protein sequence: CASSPFLAFGEQYF.

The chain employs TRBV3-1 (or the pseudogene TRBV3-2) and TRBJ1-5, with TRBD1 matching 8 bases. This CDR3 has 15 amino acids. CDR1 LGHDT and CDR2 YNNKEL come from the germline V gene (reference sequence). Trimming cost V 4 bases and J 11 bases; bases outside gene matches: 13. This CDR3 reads CASSRSTGAGVAQHF. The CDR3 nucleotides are TGTGCCAGCAGCCGGTCGACAGGGGCCGGGGTGGCCCAGCATTTT.

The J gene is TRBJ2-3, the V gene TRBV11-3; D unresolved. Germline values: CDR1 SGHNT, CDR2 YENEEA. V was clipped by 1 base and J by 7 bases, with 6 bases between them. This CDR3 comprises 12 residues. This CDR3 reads CASSLGSNTQYF. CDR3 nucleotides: TGTGCCAGCAGCTTAGGGTCGAATACGCAGTATTTT.

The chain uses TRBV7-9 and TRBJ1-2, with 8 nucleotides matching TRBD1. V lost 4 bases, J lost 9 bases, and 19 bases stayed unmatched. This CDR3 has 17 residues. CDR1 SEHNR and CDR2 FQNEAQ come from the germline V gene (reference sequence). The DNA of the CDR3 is TGTGCCAGCAGCTCCGATGCAGGGGGCAGCACCGCAATGCGCTACACCTTC. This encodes CASSSDAGGSTAMRYTF.

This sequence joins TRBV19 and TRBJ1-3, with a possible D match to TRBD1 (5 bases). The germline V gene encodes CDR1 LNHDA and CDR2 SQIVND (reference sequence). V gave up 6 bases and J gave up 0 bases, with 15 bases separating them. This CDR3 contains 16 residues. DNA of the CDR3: TGTGCCAGTAGGTCCTTGGGGACTAGCTCTGGAAACACCATATATTTT. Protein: CASRSLGTSSGNTIYF.

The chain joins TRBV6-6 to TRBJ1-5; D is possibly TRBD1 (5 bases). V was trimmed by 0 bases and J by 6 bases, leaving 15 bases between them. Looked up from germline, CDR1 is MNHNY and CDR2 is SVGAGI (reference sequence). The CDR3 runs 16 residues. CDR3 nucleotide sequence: TGTGCCAGCAGTTACTCGACCCGGGGGATGGGTCAGCCCCAGCATTTT. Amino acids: CASSYSTRGMGQPQHF.

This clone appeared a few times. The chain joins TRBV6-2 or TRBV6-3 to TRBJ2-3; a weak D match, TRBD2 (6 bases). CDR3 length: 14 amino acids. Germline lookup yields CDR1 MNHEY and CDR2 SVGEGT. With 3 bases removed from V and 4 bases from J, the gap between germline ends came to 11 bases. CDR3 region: CASSYWRDPDTQYF. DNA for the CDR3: TGTGCCAGCAGTTATTGGAGGGATCCAGATACGCAGTATTTT.

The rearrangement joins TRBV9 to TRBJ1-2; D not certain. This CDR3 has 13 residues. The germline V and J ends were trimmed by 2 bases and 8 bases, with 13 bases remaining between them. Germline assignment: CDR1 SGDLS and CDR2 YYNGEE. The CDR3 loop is CASSVVGAGGYTF. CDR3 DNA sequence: TGTGCCAGCAGCGTCGTGGGCGCGGGCGGCTACACCTTC.

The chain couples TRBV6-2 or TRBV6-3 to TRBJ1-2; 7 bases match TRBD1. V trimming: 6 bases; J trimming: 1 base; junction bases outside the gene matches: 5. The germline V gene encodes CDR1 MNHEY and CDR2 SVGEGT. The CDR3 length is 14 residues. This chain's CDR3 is CASSRDRVNYGYTF. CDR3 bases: TGTGCCAGCAGCCGGGACAGAGTTAACTATGGCTACACCTTC.

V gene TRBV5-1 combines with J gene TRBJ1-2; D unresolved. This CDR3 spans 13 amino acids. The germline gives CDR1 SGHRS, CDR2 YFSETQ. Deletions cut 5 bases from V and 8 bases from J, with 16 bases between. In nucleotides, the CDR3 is TGCGCCAGCAGGATGGAGGGCCAACGGGGCTACACCTTC. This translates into CASRMEGQRGYTF. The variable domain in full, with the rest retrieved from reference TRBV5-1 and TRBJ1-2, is KAGVTQTPRYLIKTRGQQVTLSCSPISGHRSVSWYQQTPGQGLQFLFEYFSETQRNKGNFPGRFSGRQFSNSRSEMNVSTLELGDSALYLCASRMEGQRGYTFGSGTRLTVV.

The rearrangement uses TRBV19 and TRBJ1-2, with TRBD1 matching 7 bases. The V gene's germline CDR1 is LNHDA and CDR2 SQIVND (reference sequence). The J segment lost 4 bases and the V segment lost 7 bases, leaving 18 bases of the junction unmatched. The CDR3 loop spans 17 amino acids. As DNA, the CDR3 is TGTGCCAGTATCTCGCCCCGGGCAGGGGGAGAAGGCTATGGCTACACCTTC. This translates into CASISPRAGGEGYGYTF.

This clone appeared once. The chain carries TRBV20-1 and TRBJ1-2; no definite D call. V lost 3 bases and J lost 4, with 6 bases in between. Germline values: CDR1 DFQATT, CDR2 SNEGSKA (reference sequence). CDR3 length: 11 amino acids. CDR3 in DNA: TGCAGTGCTAGTCTGATCTATGGCTACACCTTC. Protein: CSASLIYGYTF.

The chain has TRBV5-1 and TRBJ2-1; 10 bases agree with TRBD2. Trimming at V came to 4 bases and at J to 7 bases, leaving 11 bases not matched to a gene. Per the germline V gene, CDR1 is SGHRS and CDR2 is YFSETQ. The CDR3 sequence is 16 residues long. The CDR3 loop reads CASSIFTSGESNEQFF. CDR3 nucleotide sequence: TGCGCCAGCAGCATATTCACTAGCGGGGAGAGTAATGAGCAGTTCTTC.